This TCR beta chain was observed in a study of shared clonotypes between healthy human individuals. Study summary: The cohort had two women and a few men, ages 18 to 49.

The protocol was immunoSEQ multiplex PCR, while the TCRdb copy is restricted to in-frame clones and leaves out a portion. In the table there are 740,000 or so clones, 73% of which are singletons. Study results and limitations: The generation probabilities recorded for non-shared clonotypes fell below those of clonotypes shared by all four donors.

CD45RA-negative memory and CD45RA+ naive subsets were split from the CD4+ cells. Turning to this clone: Its target is not known.

The sequence derives from a woman aged 25 to 39 in good health. Sequenced material: memory CD4+ T cells sorted from blood. Indicated subset: CD45RA-negative fraction.

CDR3 in amino acids: CASRDRALNTEAFF. In DNA form, the CDR3 reads TGCGCCTCCCGGGACAGGGCATTGAACACTGAAGCTTTCTTT. This chain links TRBV4-1 with TRBJ1-1, with 9 bases lining up with TRBD1. With 11 bases clipped from V and 0 bases from J, the junction kept 7 bases outside the gene matches. Germline-derived CDR1 and CDR2 are MGHRA and YSYEKL. The CDR3 contains 14 residues.